The 16 T cell receptor beta chains reported below all come from one sample, sequenced in a study of vaccination and CD4 T cells after COVID-19. TCRdb fed the PCR reads into MiXCR, producing one record per CDR3 protein. In the table there are 21,000 or so distinct CDR3 sequences, under 60% of which are singletons. This material consisted of CD4+ T cells from blood, taken before SARS-CoV-2 vaccination. The receptors shown here come from a human donor who had recovered from COVID-19.

CDR3 residues: CASSQGAGNTIYF. The CDR3 nucleotides are TGTGCCAGCTCACAGGGGGCTGGAAACACCATATATTTT. The V call is TRBV18, the J call TRBJ1-3, with D possibly being TRBD1 (6 bases). The germline V gene encodes CDR1 KGHSH and CDR2 LQKENI. The V end was cut by 4 bases, the J end by 2 bases, with 6 bases between. The CDR3 has 13 amino acids.

This chain links TRBV10-2 with TRBJ2-3; 7 positions match TRBD2. CDR1 and CDR2 from the germline V gene are WSHSY and SAAADI. This CDR3 is built from 14 residues. V trimming: 8 bases; J trimming: 4 bases; junction bases outside the gene matches: 9. The DNA of the CDR3 is TGCGCCAGCCGAGGCGGGAGTCAACCAGATACGCAGTATTTT. Translation gives CASRGGSQPDTQYF.

This clonotype was detected a few times. This chain uses TRBV7-9 with TRBJ1-1, with unresolved D. There are 11 residues in the CDR3. Germline CDR1 is SEHNR and CDR2 is FQNEAQ (reference sequence). The ends were cut back, 3 bases at V and 8 bases at J, with 7 bases in the middle. This CDR3 is CASSFRTEAFF. CDR3 bases: TGTGCCAGCAGCTTCCGGACCGAAGCTTTCTTT.

This rearrangement joins TRBV20-1 to TRBJ2-1, with D tentatively TRBD1 or TRBD2 (5 bases each). This CDR3 has 13 residues. Germline V lookup: CDR1 DFQATT, CDR2 SNEGSKA (reference sequence). The V and J ends lost 5 bases and 9 bases respectively, with 17 bases between them. The CDR3 sequence is CSARGLREPEQFF. CDR3 coding DNA: TGCAGTGCTCGGGGCCTTAGGGAACCTGAGCAGTTCTTC.

This chain joins TRBV19 and TRBJ2-1; TRBD1 matches at 7 bases. The junction had 13 bases not matched to a gene; V was cut back by 3 bases and J by 5 bases. Germline CDR1 is LNHDA and CDR2 is SQIVND (reference sequence). There are 17 residues in the CDR3. In nucleotides, the CDR3 is TGTGCCAGTAGTATTAAGAGACAGGGTTTTCCCAACAATGAGCAGTTCTTC. It is translated as CASSIKRQGFPNNEQFF.

The V call is TRBV25-1, the J call TRBJ2-5, with D tentatively TRBD2 (6 bases). CDR1 is MGHDK and CDR2 is SYGVNS in the germline V gene. The CDR3 extends over 14 amino acids. Trimming pared 0 bases from V and 7 bases from J, leaving 12 bases between. The CDR3 nucleotides read TGTGCCAGCAGTGAATATGGCGGGATATGGACCCAGTACTTC. This translates into CASSEYGGIWTQYF.

The gene calls are TRBV6-5 and TRBJ2-4, with TRBD2 as a possible D gene (6 bases). The CDR3 consists of 12 residues. Trimming cost V 2 bases and J 7 bases, with 6 bases left between them. CDR1 is MNHEY and CDR2 is SVGAGI in the germline V gene. The CDR3 nucleotides are TGTGCCAGCAGTTACCGGGGGAACATTCAGTACTTC. Protein product: CASSYRGNIQYF.

This clonotype was detected a few times. The chain recombines TRBV6-1 with TRBJ2-5, with 9 bases identical to TRBD2. Germline CDR1 reads MNHNS; CDR2 reads SASEGT. V dropped 7 bases and J dropped 9; count of bases not matched to a gene: 30. There are 20 residues in the CDR3. CDR3 DNA sequence: TGTGCCAGCAACCATCGAGCGGGGGGCCGAGGGCGGGTGATGGGGGAGCCCCAGTACTTC. The encoded protein is CASNHRAGGRGRVMGEPQYF.

This chain joins TRBV15 and TRBJ2-1; a possible D gene is TRBD2 (6 bases). V lost 3 bases to trimming and J lost 6 bases, with 15 bases between them. Germline CDR1 reads LNHNV; CDR2 reads YYDKDF (reference sequence). The CDR3 consists of 15 residues. This CDR3 is CATSSGEDTTNEQFF. CDR3 nucleotides: TGTGCCACCAGCAGTGGGGAGGATACGACCAATGAGCAGTTCTTC. The full variable domain, with the rest looked up from reference TRBV15 and TRBJ2-1, is DAMVIQNPRYQVTQFGKPVTLSCSQTLNHNVMYWYQQKSSQAPKLLFHYYDKDFNNEADTPDNFQSRRPNTSFCFLDIRSPGLGDTAMYLCATSSGEDTTNEQFFGPGTRLTVL.

The gene calls are TRBV7-9 and TRBJ1-1; a possible D gene is TRBD1 (5 bases). Trimming shortened V by 1 base and J by 4 bases, and 7 bases separated the two germline ends. The CDR3 is 13 amino acids. CDR1 SEHNR and CDR2 FQNEAQ come from the germline V gene (reference sequence). CDR3: CASSLGGSTEAFF. Here the CDR3 DNA reads TGTGCCAGCAGCTTAGGGGGGAGCACTGAAGCTTTCTTT. Combining the CDR3 with reference TRBV7-9 and TRBJ1-1 gives the whole variable domain DTGVSQNPRHKITKRGQNVTFRCDPISEHNRLYWYRQTLGQGPEFLTYFQNEAQLEKSRLLSDRFSAERPKGSFSTLEIQRTEQGDSAMYLCASSLGGSTEAFFGQGTRLTVV.

The CDR3 spells CASSSGTRRYEQYF. The CDR3 DNA is TGTGCCAGCAGTTCTGGGACAAGGCGCTACGAGCAGTACTTC. The J gene is TRBJ2-7, the V gene TRBV27; D possibly corresponds to TRBD1 (6 bases). CDR1 is MNHEY and CDR2 is SMNVEV in the germline V gene (reference sequence). Trimming removed 4 bases at V and 3 bases at J, with 13 bases between. The CDR3 loop spans 14 amino acids.

This chain joins TRBV29-1 and TRBJ1-1; D might be TRBD1 (5 bases). V lost 6 bases to trimming and J lost 2 bases, with 13 bases between them. In germline, CDR1 is SQVTM, CDR2 ANQGSEA. This CDR3 spans 13 amino acids. The CDR3 bases are TGCAGCGTCCGAGCTCAGGGAAACACTGAAGCTTTCTTT. Translation: CSVRAQGNTEAFF.

V usage is TRBV20-1 and J usage is TRBJ2-3, with TRBD2 identical over 12 bases. The CDR3 length is 16 residues. CDR1 and CDR2 from the germline V gene are DFQATT and SNEGSKA (reference sequence). Germline trimming cut 2 bases from V and 3 bases from J; bases unmatched to any gene: 6. CDR3 protein: CSARPGLAGPTDTQYF. The CDR3 DNA sequence: TGCAGTGCTAGACCCGGACTAGCGGGGCCAACAGATACGCAGTATTTT.

This chain joins TRBV7-2 and TRBJ2-2; TRBD2 aligns across 12 bases. The ends lost 1 base at V and 3 bases at J; junction bases unmatched: 9. Germline CDR1 SGHTA, CDR2 FQGNSA. The CDR3 is 19 amino acids. The CDR3 DNA reads as TGTGCCAGCAGCTTAGTCGCGCGACTAGCGGGAGAAGACACCGGGGAGCTGTTTTTT. It yields the protein CASSLVARLAGEDTGELFF.

This chain connects TRBV7-9 to TRBJ1-4, with TRBD1 identical over 7 bases. The CDR3 runs to 15 residues. J was trimmed by 0 bases and V by 4 bases; bases with no gene match: 2. Germline V gene lookup returns CDR1 SEHNR and CDR2 FQNEAQ (reference sequence). The CDR3 nucleotides read TGTGCCAGCAGCTCCACAGGGGCAACTAATGAAAAACTGTTTTTT. This encodes CASSSTGATNEKLFF. The variable domain in full, with the rest retrieved from reference TRBV7-9 and TRBJ1-4, is DTGVSQNPRHKITKRGQNVTFRCDPISEHNRLYWYRQTLGQGPEFLTYFQNEAQLEKSRLLSDRFSAERPKGSFSTLEIQRTEQGDSAMYLCASSSTGATNEKLFFGSGTQLSVL.

This clonotype was detected only once. The V call is TRBV19, the J call TRBJ2-2; a possible D gene is TRBD2 (6 bases). This CDR3 region has 15 residues. V shed 6 bases and J shed 0 bases, with 11 bases lying between them. Germline V gene data show CDR1 as LNHDA and CDR2 as SQIVND (reference sequence). The CDR3 DNA reads as TGTGCCAGTAGGGAGGGCGGCACGAACACCGGGGAGCTGTTTTTT. Amino acids: CASREGGTNTGELFF.